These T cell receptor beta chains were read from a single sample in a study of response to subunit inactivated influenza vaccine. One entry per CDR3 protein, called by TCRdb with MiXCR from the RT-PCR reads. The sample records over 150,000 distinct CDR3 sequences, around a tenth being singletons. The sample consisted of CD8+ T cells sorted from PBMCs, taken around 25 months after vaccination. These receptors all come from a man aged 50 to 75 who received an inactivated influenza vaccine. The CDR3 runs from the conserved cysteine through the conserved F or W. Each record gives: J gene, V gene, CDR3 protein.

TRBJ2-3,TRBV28,CASSLLLTSTDTQYF
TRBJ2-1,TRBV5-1,CASRPDRAYNEQFF
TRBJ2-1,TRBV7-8,CASSRWGGAGGHHNEQFF
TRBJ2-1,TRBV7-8,CASSLVSGQGYNEQFF
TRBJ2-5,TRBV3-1,CASSQVELAAQYF
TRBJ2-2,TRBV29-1,CSSLLRNTGELFF
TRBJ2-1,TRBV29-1,CSVEDPGQPYNEQFF
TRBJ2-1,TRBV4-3,CASSQDIPDVNNEQFF
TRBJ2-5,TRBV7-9,CASSLVTSDQETQYF
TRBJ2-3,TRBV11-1,CASSLSQSLHTDTQYF
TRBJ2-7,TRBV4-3,CASSQGLQGIYEQYF
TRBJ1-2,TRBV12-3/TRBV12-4,CASSLLTGSVGYTF
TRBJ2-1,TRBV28,CASSSSGVHEQFF
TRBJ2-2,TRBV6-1,CASSYTASGTGELFF
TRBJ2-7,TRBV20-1,CSAYSGIRVGTYEQYF
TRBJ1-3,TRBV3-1,CASSQGPGQGSGNTIYF
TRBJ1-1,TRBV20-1,CSARASVGQGVGTEAFF
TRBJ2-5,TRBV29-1,CSVEDRLQYQETQYF
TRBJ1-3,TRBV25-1,CASSESTGRNTIYF
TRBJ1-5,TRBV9,CASSEGGASNQPQHF
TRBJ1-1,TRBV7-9,CASSTGHTEAFF
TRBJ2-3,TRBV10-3,CAIKGIGGSPDTQYF
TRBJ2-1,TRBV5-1,CASSSGPSRGDEQFF
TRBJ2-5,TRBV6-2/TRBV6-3,CASGSGETQYF
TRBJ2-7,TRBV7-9,CASSSRFPYEQYF
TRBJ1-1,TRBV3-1,CASSPQGANTEAFF
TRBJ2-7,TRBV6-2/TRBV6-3,CASSLTKRYEQYF
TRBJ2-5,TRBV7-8,CASSPRLAQYQETQYF
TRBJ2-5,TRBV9,CASSVGGQGVSETQYF
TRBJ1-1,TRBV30,CAWGPNTEAFF
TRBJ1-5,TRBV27,CASSSRTDNQPQHF
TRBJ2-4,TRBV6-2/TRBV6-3,CASRRSGQEIVAKNIQYF
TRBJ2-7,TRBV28,CASGLLAGGPGEQYF
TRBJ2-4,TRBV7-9,CASSLMTGAKNIQYF
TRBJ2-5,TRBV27,CASSQQVGETQYF
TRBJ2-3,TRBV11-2,CASSFPGTSGGQTDTQYF
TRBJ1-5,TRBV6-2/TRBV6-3,CASSLYSANQPQHF
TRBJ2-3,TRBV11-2,CASTRNPDTQYF
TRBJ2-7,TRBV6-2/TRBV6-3,CASSYARNWYEQYF
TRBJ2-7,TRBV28,CASSFLQTHEQYF
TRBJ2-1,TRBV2,CARVSSGRVTFF